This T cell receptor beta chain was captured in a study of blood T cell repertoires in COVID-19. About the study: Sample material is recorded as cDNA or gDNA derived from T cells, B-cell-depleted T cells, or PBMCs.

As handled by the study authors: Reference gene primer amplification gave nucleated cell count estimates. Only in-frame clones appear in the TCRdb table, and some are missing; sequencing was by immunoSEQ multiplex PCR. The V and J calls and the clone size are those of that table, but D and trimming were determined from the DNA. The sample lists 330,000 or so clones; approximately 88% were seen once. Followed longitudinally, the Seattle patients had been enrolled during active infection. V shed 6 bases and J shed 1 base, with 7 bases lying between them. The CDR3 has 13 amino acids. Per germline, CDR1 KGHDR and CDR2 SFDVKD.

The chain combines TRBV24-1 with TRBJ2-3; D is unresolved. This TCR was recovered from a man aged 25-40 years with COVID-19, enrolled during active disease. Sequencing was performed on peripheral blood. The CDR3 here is CATSPQGTDTQYF. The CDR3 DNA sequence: TGTGCCACCAGTCCCCAGGGCACAGATACGCAGTATTTT.